This T cell receptor beta chain was retrieved from a study of T cell responses to AZD1222 COVID-19 vaccine. Study-wide results and limits: Nearly half of the spike-specific TCRs reportedly recognize variant regions that carry no mutations. Dominant CD4 TCR responses targeted spike regions 160-218 and 743-854.

Sequencing was performed with immunoSEQ multiplex PCR; in TCRdb, only in-frame clones are kept and a portion is missing. The table records approximately 130,000 clones, 90% of them present only once. The sample holds one count of this clone. What it binds is unknown. In germline, CDR1 is LGHDT, CDR2 YNNKEL (reference sequence). The CDR3 length is 15 residues. The ends were cut back, 1 base at V and 4 bases at J, with 11 bases in the middle. Sample: peripheral blood, taken on day 0 of AZD1222 vaccination. The J gene is TRBJ1-5, the V gene TRBV3-1 (or the pseudogene TRBV3-2), with D perhaps matching TRBD1 (5 bases). The source is an adult in good health. The CDR3: CASSQGSGNNQPQHF. As DNA, the CDR3 is TGTGCCAGCAGCCAAGGGTCAGGGAATAATCAGCCCCAGCATTTT.